The sample holds a few counts of the clone carrying this T cell receptor beta chain. The sample comes from a study of blood T cell repertoires in COVID-19. In germline, CDR1 is SGHTA, CDR2 FQGTGA. J was trimmed by 7 bases and V by 5 bases; bases with no gene match: 2. The CDR3 is 13 amino acids. Source study methods: By means of reference gene primer amplification, nucleated cell counts were estimated. Using immunoSEQ multiplex PCR, the repertoire was profiled, and TCRdb retains in-frame clones only, with some absent. V, J and clone size were drawn from that table, and D and trimming were deduced from the DNA. The sample consists of just under 350,000 clones, 80% to 90% of them appearing once.

Sequenced: peripheral blood. The V gene is TRBV7-3, the J gene TRBJ2-7, with TRBD2 matching 13 bases. The receptor's source is a man aged 30 to 39 with active or convalescent COVID-19. CDR3 amino acids: CASSGGLAGEQYF. The CDR3 region has the DNA TGTGCCAGCAGCGGGGGACTAGCGGGAGAGCAGTACTTC.